This TCR beta chain was sequenced for a study of shared clonotypes between healthy human individuals. Findings of the study overall: Relative to memory subsets, naive subsets generally showed larger estimated richness.

Assay: immunoSEQ multiplex PCR; the TCRdb copy retains only in-frame clones and omits some. The sample carries some 1 million clones, roughly 80% recorded once. V dropped 2 bases and J dropped 3 bases, with 6 bases sitting between them. Germline assignment: CDR1 SGHRS and CDR2 YFSETQ. This CDR3 spans 12 amino acids. A word on this clone: The antigen remains undetermined.

This receptor was identified in a man between 18 and 29 years old in good health. The chain uses TRBV5-1 and TRBJ2-7; D remains ambiguous. The sequenced sample consisted of memory CD4+ T cells sorted from blood. The subset: CD45RA-negative fraction. The CDR3 coding sequence is TGCGCCAGCAGCTTTAACCTCTACGAGCAGTACTTC. This sequence encodes CASSFNLYEQYF.